The 19 T cell receptor beta chains in this list originate from one sample, sequenced in a study of CD8 T cells in ankylosing spondylitis. TCRdb called the 5' RACE reads again in MiXCR, with one record for every CDR3 protein. The repertoire holds fewer than 200,000 distinct CDR3 sequences, with 15% to 20% as singletons. Sequencing used blood, either unsorted or a sorted T cell fraction (not recorded which). These receptors all come from a male donor under 30 with ankylosing spondylitis or in good health (not recorded which).

The chain has TRBV20-1 and TRBJ2-2; 9 bases are shared with TRBD1. CDR1 and CDR2 from the germline V gene are DFQATT and SNEGSKA (reference sequence). V was clipped by 6 bases and J by 2 bases; unmatched bases: 4. This CDR3 region has 14 residues. The CDR3: CSARDRDNTGELFF. The CDR3, as DNA: TGCAGTGCAAGGGACAGGGATAACACCGGGGAGCTGTTTTTT.

This clonotype was seen ten or more times. The chain has TRBV11-2 and TRBJ2-6, with 9 bases fitting TRBD1. The V and J ends lost 4 bases and 4 bases, in that order; junction bases with no gene match: 5. CDR3 size: 16 residues. CDR1 and CDR2 (germline): SGHAT, FQNNGV. CDR3 DNA: TGTGCCAGCAGCTCACAGGGGGCGAGAGGGGCCAACGTCCTGACTTTC. Amino acids: CASSSQGARGANVLTF. Based on the CDR3 plus reference TRBV11-2 and TRBJ2-6, the full variable domain is EAGVAQSPRYKIIEKRQSVAFWCNPISGHATLYWYQQILGQGPKLLIQFQNNGVVDDSQLPKDRFSAERLKGVDSTLKIQPAKLEDSAVYLCASSSQGARGANVLTFGAGSRLTVL.

This clonotype has at least ten counts. The genes are TRBV24-1 and TRBJ2-3; the D is unclear. CDR3 length: 12 amino acids. Germline CDR1 KGHDR, CDR2 SFDVKD. V dropped 9 bases and J dropped 2 bases, with 8 bases sitting between them. The CDR3 DNA reads as TGTGCCACCGAGAAGGACACAGATACGCAGTATTTT. It yields the protein CATEKDTDTQYF.

This clonotype turned up a few times. This rearrangement joins TRBV12-3 or TRBV12-4 to TRBJ1-1, with 12 bases matching TRBD1. V lost 11 bases and J lost 2; bases outside the gene matches: 9. The CDR3 is 15 residues long. The CDR3 loop reads CAWDRGLEGNTEAFF. The CDR3 region has the DNA TGTGCCTGGGACAGGGGGCTGGAAGGTAACACTGAAGCTTTCTTT.

At least ten counts were recorded for this clonotype. The chain employs TRBV5-5 and TRBJ1-6; D unclear. Trimming pared 2 bases from V and 5 bases from J, leaving 11 bases between. From germline, CDR1 is SGHKS and CDR2 YYEKEE (reference sequence). The CDR3 has 15 residues. Here the CDR3 reads CASSLTDANNSPLHF. In DNA, the CDR3 is TGTGCCAGCAGCTTAACAGATGCCAATAATTCACCCCTCCACTTT.

A word on this clonotype: One end of the junction varies from germline; a read error may be responsible. The chain is built from TRBV7-9 and TRBJ2-1; D uncertain. Germline V gene data show CDR1 as SEHNR and CDR2 as FQNEAQ (reference sequence). The CDR3 sequence is 12 residues long. CDR3 coding DNA: TGTGCCAGCAGCTTAGCCCTGACCCGAGCGATCTTC. It translates to CASSLALTRAIF.

This clonotype was observed many times. V is TRBV12-3 or TRBV12-4 and J is TRBJ2-3; TRBD2 is a possible D gene (5 bases). V gave up 1 base and J gave up 6 bases, with 14 bases separating them. The CDR3 is 15 residues long. For the CDR3, the DNA is TGTGCCAGCAGTTTAGAACCCGGGCCGGGGGATACGCAGTATTTT. This sequence encodes CASSLEPGPGDTQYF.

This clonotype was counted at least ten times. V is TRBV7-8 and J is TRBJ2-1; D tentatively fits TRBD1 or TRBD2 (5 bases each). Per the germline V gene, CDR1 is SGHVS and CDR2 is FQNEAQ. The CDR3 is made up of 15 amino acids. Trimming shortened V by 5 bases and J by 9 bases, and 20 bases separated the two germline ends. CDR3 loop: CASSPGTGLEGEQFF. The CDR3 DNA is TGTGCCAGCAGCCCCGGGACCGGCCTTGAAGGTGAGCAGTTCTTC. Variable domain in full (rest from reference TRBV7-8 and TRBJ2-1): GAGVSQSPRYKVAKRGQDVALRCDPISGHVSLFWYQQALGQGPEFLTYFQNEAQLDKSGLPSDRFFAERPEGSVSTLKIQRTQQEDSAVYLCASSPGTGLEGEQFFGPGTRLTVL.

This clonotype was observed at least ten times. J is TRBJ2-3 and V is TRBV20-1; 7 bases line up with TRBD2. There are 14 residues in the CDR3. The J segment lost 2 bases and the V segment lost 5 bases, leaving 7 bases of the junction unmatched. Germline CDR1 DFQATT, CDR2 SNEGSKA (reference sequence). The CDR3 DNA sequence: TGCAGTGCTCGGCTAGCGGAGAACACAGATACGCAGTATTTT. It encodes CSARLAENTDTQYF.

Ten or more counts support this clonotype. The V and J genes are TRBV4-1 and TRBJ1-4, with D tentatively TRBD1 (5 bases). The CDR3 consists of 16 residues. CDR1 MGHRA and CDR2 YSYEKL come from the germline V gene. Trimming took 3 bases from V and 8 from J, leaving 19 bases between them. In DNA form, the CDR3 reads TGCGCCAGCAGCCACGACCTCGGGACCCAAGTAGAAAAACTGTTTTTT. It yields the protein CASSHDLGTQVEKLFF.

The rearrangement uses TRBV20-1 and TRBJ2-5; D gene ambiguous. Germline CDR1 and CDR2: DFQATT and SNEGSKA (reference sequence). The CDR3 consists of 16 residues. Trimming pared 3 bases from V and 2 bases from J, leaving 19 bases between. The CDR3 region has the DNA TGCAGTGCTAGTGATCCCTATTTGGACGAACAAGAGACCCAGTACTTC. This gives the protein CSASDPYLDEQETQYF.

This clonotype was detected many times. The genes are TRBV7-3 and TRBJ1-6; perhaps TRBD1 as D (6 bases). Germline V CDR1 and CDR2: SGHTA, FQGTGA. CDR3 length equals 14 residues. Trimming stripped 5 bases from V and 9 bases from J, with 14 bases between. CDR3 sequence reads: CASSAGQPSSPLHF. The CDR3 DNA sequence: TGTGCCAGCAGCGCGGGACAACCGAGTTCACCCCTCCACTTT.

This clonotype was seen at least ten times. The chain employs TRBV12-3 or TRBV12-4 and TRBJ2-1; 9 nucleotides align to TRBD1. With V trimmed by 7 bases and J by 12 bases, 10 bases remained unmatched. The CDR3 has 13 residues. The CDR3 loop is CASTQGTGQGQFF. As DNA, the CDR3 is TGTGCCAGCACCCAAGGGACAGGGCAAGGGCAGTTCTTC.

The CDR3 reads CSASGRVPYEQYF. The CDR3 bases are TGCAGTGCTAGCGGCAGGGTGCCCTACGAGCAGTACTTC. The gene calls are TRBV20-1 and TRBJ2-7, with a possible D match to TRBD1 (5 bases). The CDR3 has 13 amino acids. Trimming took 3 bases from V and 2 from J, leaving 11 bases between them. Germline CDR1 DFQATT, CDR2 SNEGSKA (reference sequence).

This clonotype was picked up many times. The CDR3 reads CSARDPKSVSSYEQYF. For the CDR3, the DNA is TGCAGTGCTAGAGACCCGAAGTCGGTGAGCTCCTACGAGCAGTACTTC. The chain couples TRBV20-1 to TRBJ2-7; D is unresolved. Trimming took off 0 bases at V and 0 bases at J, with 15 bases between the two ends. Germline-derived CDR1 and CDR2 are DFQATT and SNEGSKA (reference sequence). This CDR3 region has 16 residues.

This clonotype was found a few times. This CDR3 is CSANLAGANYEQYF. CDR3 nucleotides: TGCAGTGCTAATCTAGCGGGAGCCAACTACGAGCAGTACTTC. The chain uses TRBV20-1 and TRBJ2-7; TRBD2 matches 10 bases. In germline, CDR1 is DFQATT, CDR2 SNEGSKA (reference sequence). V shed 4 bases and J 3 bases; nucleotides not matched to a gene: 6. This CDR3 is 14 amino acids long.

Many counts were recorded for this clonotype. Here the CDR3 reads CASETLVLFDEQFF. The CDR3 nucleotides read TGTGCCAGCGAGACGCTAGTATTATTTGATGAGCAGTTCTTC. The chain recombines TRBV12-3 or TRBV12-4 with TRBJ2-1; D is ambiguous. The CDR3 extends over 14 amino acids. Trimming stripped 8 bases from V and 8 bases from J, with 19 bases between.

At least ten counts were recorded for this clonotype. V gene TRBV6-2 or TRBV6-3 combines with J gene TRBJ2-1; unclear D gene. Germline V gives CDR1 MNHEY, CDR2 SVGEGT. There are 11 residues in the CDR3. The germline V and J ends were trimmed by 6 bases and 7 bases, with 7 bases remaining between them. The CDR3 reads CASREVNEQFF. The CDR3 coding sequence is TGTGCCAGCAGGGAAGTGAATGAGCAGTTCTTC.

In its sample, this clonotype was seen many times. This sequence joins TRBV7-9 and TRBJ2-4, with D tentatively TRBD2 (6 bases). Per the germline V gene, CDR1 is SEHNR and CDR2 is FQNEAQ (reference sequence). This CDR3 contains 15 residues. Trimming shortened V by 6 bases and J by 1 base, and 13 bases separated the two germline ends. CDR3 in DNA: TGTGCCAGCAGTCCGACTAGTGTGGCCAAAAACATTCAGTACTTC. Encoded protein: CASSPTSVAKNIQYF.